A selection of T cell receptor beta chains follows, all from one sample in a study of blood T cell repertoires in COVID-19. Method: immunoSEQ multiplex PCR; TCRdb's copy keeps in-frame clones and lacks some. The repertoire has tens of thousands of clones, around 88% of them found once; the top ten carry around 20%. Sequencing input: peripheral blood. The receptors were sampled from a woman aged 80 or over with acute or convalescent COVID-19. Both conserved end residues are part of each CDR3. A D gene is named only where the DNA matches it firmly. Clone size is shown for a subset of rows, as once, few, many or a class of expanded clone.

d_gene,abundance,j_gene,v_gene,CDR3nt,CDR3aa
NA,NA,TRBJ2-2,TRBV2,TGTGCCAGCAAAGGCAGGGGCACCGGGGAGCTGTTTTTT,CASKGRGTGELFF
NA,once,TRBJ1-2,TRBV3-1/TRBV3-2,TGTGCCAGCACCCCTCGGGACACCCCCTATGGCTACACCTTC,CASTPRDTPYGYTF
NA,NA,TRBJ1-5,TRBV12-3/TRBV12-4,TGTGCCAGCAGTTCTCAGGGAGGTGATCCCCAGCATTTT,CASSSQGGDPQHF
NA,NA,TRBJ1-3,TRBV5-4,TGTGCCAGCAGCCCTCGGACCGGGGACACCATATATTTT,CASSPRTGDTIYF
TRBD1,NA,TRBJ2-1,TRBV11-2,TGTGCCAGCAGCCGCGTACAGGGGCAATCGTCCTACAATGAGCAGTTCTTC,CASSRVQGQSSYNEQFF
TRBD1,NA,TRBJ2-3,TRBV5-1,TGCGCCAGCAGCTTGACCACAAGTGGGACAGGGGGCGCGGCGCAGTATTTT,CASSLTTSGTGGAAQYF
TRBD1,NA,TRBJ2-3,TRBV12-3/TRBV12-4,TGTGCCAGCAGCCCAACAGGGGGCGCGGGGCAGTATTTT,CASSPTGGAGQYF
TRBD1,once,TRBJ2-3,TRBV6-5,TGTGCCAGCAGTCGGACAGGGGTGGGCACAGATACGCAGTATTTT,CASSRTGVGTDTQYF
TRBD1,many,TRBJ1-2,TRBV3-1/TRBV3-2,TGTGCCAGCAGCCTCAGACAGGGGGTAGTTGGCTACACCTTC,CASSLRQGVVGYTF
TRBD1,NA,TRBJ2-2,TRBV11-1,TGTGCCAGCAGGATCCGGGACAGGGGGGTCGGGGAGCTGTTTTTT,CASRIRDRGVGELFF
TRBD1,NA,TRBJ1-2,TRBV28,TGTGCCAGCACCTACGGACAGGGTTATGGCTACACCTTC,CASTYGQGYGYTF
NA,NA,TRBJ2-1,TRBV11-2,TGTGCCAGCAGCAGGCTAGGACTGGACTACAATGAGCAGTTCTTC,CASSRLGLDYNEQFF
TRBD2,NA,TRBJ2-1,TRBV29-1,TGCAGCGTCGGGGGGCTAGCGGGAAACAATGAGCAGTTCTTC,CSVGGLAGNNEQFF
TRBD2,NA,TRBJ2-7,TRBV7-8,TGTGCCAGCAGTCTTCGGCGGGGGGGCCAGTCCTACGAGCAGTACTTC,CASSLRRGGQSYEQYF
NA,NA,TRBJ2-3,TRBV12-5,TGTGCTAGTGGTACCTCGACAGCAGATACGCAGTATTTT,CASGTSTADTQYF
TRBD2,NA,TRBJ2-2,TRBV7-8,TGTGCCAGCAGCTTAGCGGAGGGACTAGCGGGATTATACACCGGGGAGCTGTTTTTT,CASSLAEGLAGLYTGELFF
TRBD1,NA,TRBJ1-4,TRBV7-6,TGTGCCAGCAGCTTAGATGACAGGGGAGGAGAAAAACTGTTTTTT,CASSLDDRGGEKLFF
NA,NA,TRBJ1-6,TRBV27,TGTGCCAGCAGTTTATATCCGCCAACTGAGGCCTATAATTCACCCCTCCACTTT,CASSLYPPTEAYNSPLHF
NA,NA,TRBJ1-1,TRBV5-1,TGCGCCAGCAGAACAGGGTGGACTGAAGCTTTCTTT,CASRTGWTEAFF
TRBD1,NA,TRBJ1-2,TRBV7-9,TGTGCCAGCAGCTTCCAGGGGGCGGGTAACTATGGCTACACCTTC,CASSFQGAGNYGYTF
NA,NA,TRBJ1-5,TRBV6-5,TGTGCCAGCTTCGGGGGGCGGTTAGGCAATCAGCCCCAGCATTTT,CASFGGRLGNQPQHF
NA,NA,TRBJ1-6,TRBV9,TGTGCCAGCAGCTCCCAGCGACAGTCGTCACCCCTCCACTTT,CASSSQRQSSPLHF
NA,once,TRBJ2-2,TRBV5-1,TGCGCCAGCAGCTTGGCCGGGCAGGGCGACACCGGGGAGCTGTTTTTT,CASSLAGQGDTGELFF
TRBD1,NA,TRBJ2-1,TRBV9,TGTGCCAGCAGCGTAGACCCCCGACAGGGCTCCTACAATGAGCAGTTCTTC,CASSVDPRQGSYNEQFF
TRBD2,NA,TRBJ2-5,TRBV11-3,TGTGCCAGCAGCCCCGGGACTAGCGTCCAAGAGACCCAGTACTTC,CASSPGTSVQETQYF
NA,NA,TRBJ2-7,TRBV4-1,TGCGCCAGCAGCCACCCACCCCGGGAGCTAGCCAGGAGTGGCGGGGAGCAGTACTTC,CASSHPPRELARSGGEQYF
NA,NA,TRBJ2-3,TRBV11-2,TGTGCCAGCAGGGCTGGACAGATCTCAGATACGCAGTATTTT,CASRAGQISDTQYF
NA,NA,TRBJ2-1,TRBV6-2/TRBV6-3,TGTGCCAGCCGCCTTATCTCCTACAATGAGCAGTTCTTC,CASRLISYNEQFF
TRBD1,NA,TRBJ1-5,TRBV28,TGTGCCAGCAGTCCGCCGGGACAGGGGCAGCCCCAGCATTTT,CASSPPGQGQPQHF
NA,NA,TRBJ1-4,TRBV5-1,TGCGCCAGCAGCTTGTCGGGGGGTAGATATGAAAAACTGTTTTTT,CASSLSGGRYEKLFF
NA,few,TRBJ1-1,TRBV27,TGTGCCAGCGCATGGAGCAGGGGTGGCACTGAAGCTTTCTTT,CASAWSRGGTEAFF